This entry lists 27 T cell receptor beta chains sequenced from one sample in a study of early T cells in non-severe SARS-CoV-2 infection. TCRdb re-analysed the 5' RACE reads in MiXCR, keeping a single row per CDR3 protein. Of under 75,000 distinct CDR3 sequences in the sample, about 12% were seen once. The sample consisted of whole blood. The receptors originated from an adult who was a healthcare worker with PCR-confirmed SARS-CoV-2 infection or an uninfected control (not recorded which).

The genes are TRBV4-1 and TRBJ2-1; 11 positions match TRBD2. CDR1 and CDR2 from the germline V gene are MGHRA and YSYEKL. CDR3 size: 17 residues. V lost 2 bases to trimming and J lost 7 bases; unmatched junction nucleotides: 10. The CDR3 loop reads CASSQTGVVAGGNEQFF. The CDR3 DNA is TGCGCCAGCAGCCAAACCGGGGTAGTAGCGGGAGGGAATGAGCAGTTCTTC.

This rearrangement joins TRBV18 to TRBJ2-1; D call uncertain. The CDR3 has 13 amino acids. V was pared by 5 bases and J by 0 bases, with 5 bases between. Germline CDR1 reads KGHSH; CDR2 reads LQKENI. The DNA for the CDR3 is TGTGCCAGCTCATCAGACTCCTACAATGAGCAGTTCTTC. This codes for CASSSDSYNEQFF.

This clonotype was counted between two and nine times. The chain has TRBV7-2 and TRBJ2-5; D perhaps matches TRBD1 (5 bases). The V and J ends lost 1 base and 1 base respectively, with 10 bases between them. The CDR3 contains 15 residues. The germline gives CDR1 SGHTA, CDR2 FQGNSA. The CDR3 loop reads CASSLDKGRQETQYF. The CDR3 DNA is TGTGCCAGCAGCTTAGATAAGGGGCGCCAAGAGACCCAGTACTTC.

At least ten counts were recorded for this clonotype. The chain links TRBV5-4 to TRBJ2-1; TRBD1 agrees at 7 bases. This CDR3 spans 15 amino acids. Germline V gene data show CDR1 as SGHNT and CDR2 as YYREEE (reference sequence). After removal of 0 bases from V and 7 bases from J, the junction contained 7 bases not matched to a gene. The CDR3 nucleotides are TGTGCCAGCAGCTTGGGGCACAGGGGCCAAAATGAGCAGTTCTTC. This codes for CASSLGHRGQNEQFF.

In this sample, this clonotype turned up a few times. The chain couples TRBV7-2 to TRBJ1-1; a weak D match, TRBD1 (5 bases). Trimming took 4 bases from V and 0 from J, leaving 12 bases between them. In germline, CDR1 is SGHTA, CDR2 FQGNSA. This CDR3 is 15 amino acids long. CDR3 protein: CASSSPPTVNTEAFF. The CDR3, as DNA: TGTGCCAGCAGCTCTCCCCCGACAGTGAACACTGAAGCTTTCTTT.

The chain employs TRBV6-2 or TRBV6-3 and TRBJ2-5; 10 bases fit TRBD1. The ends lost 6 bases at V and 4 bases at J; junction bases unmatched: 2. CDR3 size: 13 residues. The germline V gene encodes CDR1 MNHEY and CDR2 SVGEGT. In nucleotides, the CDR3 is TGTGCCAGCAGGGGACAGGGGAGAGAGACCCAGTACTTC. Protein: CASRGQGRETQYF.

The V call is TRBV11-1, the J call TRBJ2-7; D not certain. V dropped 5 bases and J dropped 1 base, with 15 bases sitting between them. Germline V lookup: CDR1 SGHAT, CDR2 FQDESV (reference sequence). This CDR3 is built from 15 residues. The CDR3 loop reads CASSNRDTLSYEQYF. In DNA, the CDR3 is TGTGCCAGCAGCAACAGAGACACGTTATCCTACGAGCAGTACTTC.

In this sample, this clonotype is large (0.1 to 1%). The chain is built from TRBV6-6 and TRBJ1-2; 8 bases are a match to TRBD1. Germline lookup yields CDR1 MNHNY and CDR2 SVGAGI (reference sequence). Unmatched junction bases numbered 7, after V lost 6 bases and J lost 4 bases. The CDR3 length is 14 residues. The CDR3 DNA sequence: TGTGCCAGCAGCGGGACAGGCGACTCCTATGGCTACACCTTC. This gives the protein CASSGTGDSYGYTF.

In this sample, this clonotype turned up a few times. This rearrangement joins TRBV4-1 to TRBJ1-6; possibly TRBD1 for D (6 bases). Germline lookup yields CDR1 MGHRA and CDR2 YSYEKL. The length of the CDR3 is 16 residues. V was trimmed by 0 bases and J by 9 bases, leaving 15 bases between them. The CDR3 nucleotides read TGCGCCAGCAGCCAAGATAGTCAGGGGTTGGCTTCACCCCTCCACTTT. Translated: CASSQDSQGLASPLHF.

This clonotype was observed many times. The rearrangement links TRBV20-1 to TRBJ1-4; the D gene is possibly TRBD1 (5 bases). Trimming stripped 3 bases from V and 0 bases from J, with 11 bases between. CDR1 and CDR2 (germline): DFQATT, SNEGSKA (reference sequence). The CDR3 totals 15 residues. CDR3 region: CSARWGVTTNEKLFF. As DNA, the CDR3 is TGCAGTGCTAGGTGGGGCGTTACAACTAATGAAAAACTGTTTTTT.

CDR3 region: CASSPRTEAFF. CDR3 DNA sequence: TGTGCCAGCTCTCCAAGGACTGAAGCTTTCTTT. The chain links TRBV2 to TRBJ1-1; no clear D. The CDR3 loop spans 11 amino acids. Trimming shortened V by 8 bases and J by 5 bases, and 9 bases separated the two germline ends. Germline V gene sequence: CDR1 SNHLY, CDR2 FYNNEI.

This clonotype was observed at least ten times. This chain links TRBV30 with TRBJ1-1; 7 nucleotides line up with TRBD1. V gave up 3 bases and J gave up 1 base; unmatched junction bases: 5. CDR3 size: 14 residues. From germline, CDR1 is GTSNPN and CDR2 SVGIG (reference sequence). The CDR3, as DNA: TGTGCCTGGAGCAAACAGGGGTGGAACACTGAAGCTTTCTTT. Amino acids: CAWSKQGWNTEAFF.

Ten or more counts support this clonotype. V is TRBV29-1 and J is TRBJ2-7; 10 bases agree with TRBD2. Looked up from germline, CDR1 is SQVTM and CDR2 is ANQGSEA. The CDR3 consists of 14 residues. V shed 6 bases, J shed 3 bases, and the junction held 8 bases outside the gene matches. CDR3 amino acids: CSVQIGLADYEQYF. In nucleotides, the CDR3 is TGCAGCGTCCAAATAGGACTAGCGGACTACGAGCAGTACTTC.

CDR3 loop: CASSQEGREDTQYF. DNA of the CDR3: TGCGCCAGCAGCCAAGAAGGACGGGAAGATACGCAGTATTTT. The chain is built from TRBV4-3 and TRBJ2-3; maybe TRBD2 (5 bases). The germline V gene has CDR1 LGHNA and CDR2 YSLEER. The V gene lost 0 bases and the J gene lost 5 bases, with 9 bases spanning the gap. There are 14 residues in the CDR3.

V is TRBV4-2 and J is TRBJ2-6, with D possibly being TRBD1 (6 bases). CDR3 length: 18 amino acids. CDR1 and CDR2 from the germline V gene are LGHNA and YNFKEQ. V gave up 1 base and J gave up 0 bases, with 13 bases separating them. CDR3 protein: CASSQGQDSSSGANVLTF. In DNA, the CDR3 is TGTGCCAGCAGCCAAGGTCAGGACAGCAGCTCTGGGGCCAACGTCCTGACTTTC.

There are many counts of this clonotype. The chain has TRBV7-8 and TRBJ2-5, with no clear D. In germline, CDR1 is SGHVS, CDR2 FQNEAQ. Trimming took off 5 bases at V and 2 bases at J, with 3 bases between the two ends. The CDR3 totals 11 residues. For the CDR3, the DNA is TGTGCCAGCAGCCCGCAAGAGACCCAGTACTTC. Its protein product is CASSPQETQYF.

The chain links TRBV7-2 to TRBJ2-7; 7 bases match TRBD2. CDR3 length: 14 residues. The V segment lost 5 bases and the J segment 4 bases; nucleotides outside the gene matches: 8. The germline V gene encodes CDR1 SGHTA and CDR2 FQGNSA. The CDR3 is CASSPLAEQYEQYF. The DNA of the CDR3 is TGTGCCAGCAGCCCTCTAGCGGAGCAGTACGAGCAGTACTTC.

This clonotype was recorded a few times. V usage is TRBV5-4 and J usage is TRBJ2-7; 13 bases line up with TRBD2. The trim removed 4 bases at V and 6 bases at J, leaving 10 bases unmatched. Looked up from germline, CDR1 is SGHNT and CDR2 is YYREEE (reference sequence). The CDR3 runs 16 residues. In DNA form, the CDR3 reads TGTGCCAGCAGCATACTAGCGGGAGGGCCTAGAGCCGAGCAGTACTTC. Its translation: CASSILAGGPRAEQYF.

The chain is built from TRBV24-1 and TRBJ2-2; no clear D. Germline lookup yields CDR1 KGHDR and CDR2 SFDVKD. The CDR3 contains 14 residues. Trimming cost V 5 bases and J 6 bases, with 12 bases left between them. Here the CDR3 DNA reads TGTGCCACCAGTGCGGCGGTCTGGGCCGGGGAGCTGTTTTTT. The encoded protein is CATSAAVWAGELFF.

This clonotype has more than one count but fewer than ten. The rearrangement joins TRBV6-2 or TRBV6-3 to TRBJ2-1, with D unclear. Between the trimmed V and J ends, which lost 1 base and 10 bases, there was a span of 5 bases. The CDR3 is 11 residues long. Germline V lookup: CDR1 MNHEY, CDR2 SVGEGT. The CDR3 nucleotides are TGTGCCAGCAGTTACTATGGAGAGCAGTTCTTC. It encodes CASSYYGEQFF.

This chain uses TRBV10-2 with TRBJ1-2, with 7 bases aligning to TRBD1. Germline V lookup: CDR1 WSHSY, CDR2 SAAADI. The CDR3 has 14 residues. V was pared by 5 bases and J by 2 bases, with 5 bases of the junction left unmatched. The CDR3 is CASSWDRANYGYTF. As DNA, the CDR3 is TGCGCCAGCAGTTGGGACAGAGCGAACTATGGCTACACCTTC.

This clonotype appeared many times. The rearrangement joins TRBV6-1 to TRBJ1-1; D is uncertain. The V end was cut by 2 bases, the J end by 3 bases, with 4 bases between. Germline CDR1 is MNHNS and CDR2 is SASEGT. The CDR3 sequence is 12 residues long. Here the CDR3 reads CASSEQYTEAFF. As DNA, the CDR3 is TGTGCCAGCAGTGAACAGTACACTGAAGCTTTCTTT.

This clonotype was detected ten times or more. The chain carries TRBV7-2 and TRBJ1-2; the D is unclear. The CDR3 spans 11 residues. Trimming removed 8 bases from V and 0 bases from J, with 4 bases in between. Per germline, CDR1 SGHTA and CDR2 FQGNSA. Written as DNA, the CDR3 is TGTGCCAGCGGGTCTAACTATGGCTACACCTTC. Its protein product is CASGSNYGYTF.

This clonotype came up a few times. The chain employs TRBV6-5 and TRBJ2-3; 14 bases line up with TRBD2. Losses at the gene ends were 5 bases for V and 4 bases for J; bases not matched to a gene: 2. The CDR3 length is 15 residues. CDR1 and CDR2 (germline): MNHEY, SVGAGI. The CDR3 nucleotides are TGTGCCAGCAGTCGACTAGCGGGGGGGGCAGATACGCAGTATTTT. Its protein product is CASSRLAGGADTQYF.

The rearrangement links TRBV6-2 or TRBV6-3 to TRBJ2-1, with D tentatively TRBD1 (6 bases). This CDR3 has 16 residues. Germline-derived CDR1 and CDR2 are MNHEY and SVGEGT. Trimming removed 4 bases from V and 4 bases from J, with 17 bases in between. CDR3 sequence: CASSSVRGPPYNEQFF. The CDR3 nucleotides are TGTGCCAGCAGTTCCGTCAGGGGCCCTCCTTACAATGAGCAGTTCTTC.

V and J are TRBV29-1 and TRBJ2-7; D unresolved. CDR3 length equals 11 residues. With 5 bases removed from V and 0 bases from J, the gap between germline ends came to 5 bases. Germline CDR1 SQVTM, CDR2 ANQGSEA. The CDR3 DNA is TGCAGCGTTACGGGCTCCTACGAGCAGTACTTC. This sequence encodes CSVTGSYEQYF.

The chain has TRBV19 and TRBJ1-6; no clear D. Trimming took 5 bases from V and 11 from J, leaving 10 bases between them. Germline loops: CDR1 LNHDA, CDR2 SQIVND (reference sequence). The CDR3 runs to 12 residues. The CDR3 sequence: CASSLPGTPLHF. The CDR3 bases are TGTGCCAGTAGTCTACCGGGGACACCCCTCCACTTT.